The clone carrying this T cell receptor beta chain was counted once. The same CDR3 arises from other DNA sequences in this sample as well. The V and J ends lost 0 bases and 1 base respectively, with 4 bases between them. Germline V gene lookup returns CDR1 MNHEY and CDR2 SVGAGI. The CDR3 contains 14 residues. Naive CD8 isolation took CD45RO-negative cells positively selected for CCR7 and excluded terminally differentiated effector memory CD45RA+ cells. Some clones are missing from TCRdb's copy, which holds only in-frame ones; the method was immunoSEQ multiplex PCR. Among about 2 million clones, approximately 94% were seen once, and the ten largest hold 0.9% to 1.3%. The record originates from a study of shared clonotypes between healthy human individuals. The wider study: Used for every donor were three CD4 naive, three CD4 memory, two CD8 naive and one CD8 memory plate.

The chain recombines TRBV6-5 with TRBJ2-1; D ambiguous. The TCR originated in a man between 18 and 35 years old in good health. Sequenced input: naive CD8+ T cells sorted from blood. In nucleotides, the CDR3 is TGTGCCAGCAGTTACTCATCTTCCTACAATGAGCAGTTCTTC. This codes for CASSYSSSYNEQFF.